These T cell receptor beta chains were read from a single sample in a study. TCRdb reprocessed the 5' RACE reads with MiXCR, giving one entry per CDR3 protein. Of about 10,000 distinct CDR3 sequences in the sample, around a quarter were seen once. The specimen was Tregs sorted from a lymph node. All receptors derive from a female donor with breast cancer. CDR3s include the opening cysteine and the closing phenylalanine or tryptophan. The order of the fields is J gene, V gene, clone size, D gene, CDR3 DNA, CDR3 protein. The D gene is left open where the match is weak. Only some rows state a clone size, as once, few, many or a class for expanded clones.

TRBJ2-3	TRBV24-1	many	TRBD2	TGTGCCACCAGTGCCCCCGGACTAGCGGCAGCGGGTACGCAGTATTTT	CATSAPGLAAAGTQYF
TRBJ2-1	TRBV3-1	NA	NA	TGTGCCAGCAGCCAAGACGGGCAGCCGCTCTACAATGAGCAGTTCTTC	CASSQDGQPLYNEQFF
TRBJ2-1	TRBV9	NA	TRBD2	TGTGCCAGCAGCGCGACTAGCCAAAATGAGCAGTTCTTC	CASSATSQNEQFF
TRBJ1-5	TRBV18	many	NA	TGTGCCAGCTCACCATCAGGGCAGCCCCAGCATTTT	CASSPSGQPQHF
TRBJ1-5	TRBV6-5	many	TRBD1	TGTGCCAGCAGGGACAGGGGGTCCGATCAGCCCCAGCATTTT	CASRDRGSDQPQHF
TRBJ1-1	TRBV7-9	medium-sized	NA	TGTGCCAGCAGCTTAGTAGGCAGGGATGCTGAAGCTTTCTTT	CASSLVGRDAEAFF
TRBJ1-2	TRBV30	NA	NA	TGTGCCTGGTCATCACCCCCCCACCAGCGCTTC	CAWSSPPHQRF
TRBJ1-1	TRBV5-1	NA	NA	TGCGCCAGCTCGCCACAGGGACTTTGGAACACCGAAGCTTTCTTT	CASSPQGLWNTEAFF
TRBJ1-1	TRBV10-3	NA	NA	TGTGCCATCAGTGGTAGAGGGAGCACTGAAGTTTTCTTT	CAISGRGSTEVFF
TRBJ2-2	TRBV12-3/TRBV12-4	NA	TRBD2	TGTGCCAGCAGTGTTAGCGGGAGTCGTGGGGAGCTGTTTTTT	CASSVSGSRGELFF
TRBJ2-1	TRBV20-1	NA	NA	TGCACGGCCAAGCTTTACAATGTGCAGTTCTTC	CTAKLYNVQFF
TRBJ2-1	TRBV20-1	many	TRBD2	TGCAGTGCTAGAGTCTTAGCGGGAGCGGACAATGAGCAGTTCTTC	CSARVLAGADNEQFF
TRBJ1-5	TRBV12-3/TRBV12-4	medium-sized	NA	TGTGCCAGCAGTTTGAATAGCAATCAGCCCCAGCATTTT	CASSLNSNQPQHF
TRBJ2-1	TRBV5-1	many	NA	TGCGCCAGCAGCTTGGGCTTTAATGAGCAGTTCTTC	CASSLGFNEQFF
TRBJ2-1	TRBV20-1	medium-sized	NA	TGCAGTGCTAGAGAACGGATCTCCTACAATGAGCAGTTCTTC	CSARERISYNEQFF
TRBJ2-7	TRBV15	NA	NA	TGTGCCATCAGCAGATATACCAGTACCTACGAGCAGTACTTC	CAISRYTSTYEQYF
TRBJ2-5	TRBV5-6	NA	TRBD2	TGTGCCGGCAGCGTAGCGGGAGGGCTGAGGACCCAGTACTTC	CAGSVAGGLRTQYF
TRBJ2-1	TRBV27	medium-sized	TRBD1	TGTGCCAGCAGTCCCCTGGACAGGGCCCCCGAGGAGAATGAGCAGTTCTTC	CASSPLDRAPEENEQFF
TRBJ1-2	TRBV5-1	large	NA	TGCGCCAGCAGCTATCCCTCAAGGGCTGATGGCTACACCTTC	CASSYPSRADGYTF
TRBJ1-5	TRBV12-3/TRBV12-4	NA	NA	TGTGCCAGCAGTTTGGGCCAGTATAGCAATCAGACCCAGCATTTT	CASSLGQYSNQTQHF
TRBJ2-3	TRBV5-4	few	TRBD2	TGTGCCAGCAGCCCCAGACTAGCGGGGCTGGATACGCAGTATTTT	CASSPRLAGLDTQYF
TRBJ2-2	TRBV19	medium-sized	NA	TGTGCCAGTAGTATAATCCGGGGAGGCACCGGGGAGCTGTTTTTT	CASSIIRGGTGELFF
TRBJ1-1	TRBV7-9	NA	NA	TGTGCCAGCAGCTTAGTTCAGGATCTTGGGGACACTGAAGCTTTCTTT	CASSLVQDLGDTEAFF
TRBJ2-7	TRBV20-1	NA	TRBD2	TGCAGTGCAACATCTTCCGGGACTACGGGATACGGGCAGTACTTC	CSATSSGTTGYGQYF
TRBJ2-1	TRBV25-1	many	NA	TGTGCCACCCAGAGTGGAAATGAGCAGTTCTTC	CATQSGNEQFF
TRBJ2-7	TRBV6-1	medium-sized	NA	TGTGCCAGCAGTGTCCCGAGTTACGAGCAGTACTTC	CASSVPSYEQYF
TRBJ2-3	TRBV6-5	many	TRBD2	TGTGCCAGCGGTTACTATGGGACTAGCGGGGCCACAGATACGCAGTATTTT	CASGYYGTSGATDTQYF
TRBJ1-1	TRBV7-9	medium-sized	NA	TGTGCCAGCAGCTACTTCTGGGACTGGGGGGTGGTCACTGAAGCTTTCTTT	CASSYFWDWGVVTEAFF
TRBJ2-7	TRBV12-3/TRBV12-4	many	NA	TGTGCCAGCAGTTTAGTTGGAGTTTACGAGCAGTACTTC	CASSLVGVYEQYF
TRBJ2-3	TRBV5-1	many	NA	TGCGCCAGCAGCTTGGAGAGGGATACGCAGTATTTT	CASSLERDTQYF
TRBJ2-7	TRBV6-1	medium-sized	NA	TGTGCCAGCAGTGAACCGGGACGAGGAAGGAAGTACGAGCAGTACTTC	CASSEPGRGRKYEQYF
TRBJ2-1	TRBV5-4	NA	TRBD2	TGTGCCAGCAGCTTGGGGGGACTAGGAGTACGCCCGACCCATGAGCAGTTCTTC	CASSLGGLGVRPTHEQFF
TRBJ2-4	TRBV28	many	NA	TGTGCCAGCAGTGTTGGGTTACCCAAAAACATTCAGTACTTC	CASSVGLPKNIQYF
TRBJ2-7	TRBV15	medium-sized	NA	TGTGCCACCAGCAGAGACAGGGAGCGGGACGAGCAGTACTTC	CATSRDRERDEQYF
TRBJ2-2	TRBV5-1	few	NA	TGCGCCAGCAGCTTGGCCCAGATCACCGGGGAGCTGTTTTTT	CASSLAQITGELFF
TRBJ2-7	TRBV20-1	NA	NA	TGCAGTGCTAGAGTTTGCAGGGAGCAGTACTTC	CSARVCREQYF
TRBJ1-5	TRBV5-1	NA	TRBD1	TGCGCCAGCAGCTTAAGCCGGACAGGGGACAGCAATCAGCCCCAGCATTTT	CASSLSRTGDSNQPQHF
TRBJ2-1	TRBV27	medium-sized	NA	TGTGCCAGCAAGGTTGGGGGCTCCTACAATGAGCAGTTCTTC	CASKVGGSYNEQFF
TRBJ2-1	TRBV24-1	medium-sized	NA	TGTGCCACCAGTGATTTAGCCAGCTACAATGAGCAGTTCTTC	CATSDLASYNEQFF
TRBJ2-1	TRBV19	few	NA	TGTGCCAGTAGTATCAGAGGAAGGAATGAGCAGTTCTTC	CASSIRGRNEQFF
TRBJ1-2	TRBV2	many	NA	TGTGCCAGCAGTCACGACATAACCAACTATGGCTACACCTTC	CASSHDITNYGYTF
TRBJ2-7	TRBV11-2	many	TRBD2	TGTGCCAGCAGCCCAATTAGGACTAGCGGGTACGAGCAGTACTTC	CASSPIRTSGYEQYF